The T cell receptor beta chain described here comes from a study of cytomegalovirus exposure and HLA in healthy donors. Vbeta (60) and Jbeta (13) primers were used in the PCR. Only in-frame clones appear in the TCRdb table, and some are missing; sequencing was by immunoSEQ multiplex PCR. The table records around 120,000 clones, over 60% of them present only once. V lost 5 bases, J lost 2 bases, and 11 bases lay in between. This CDR3 has 14 residues. Germline-derived CDR1 and CDR2 are SGHTA and FQGTGA. The TCR originated in a woman aged 40 to 50 in good health and CMV-seropositive. This chain connects TRBV7-3 to TRBJ2-3, with a tentative D call TRBD1 (5 bases). The material sequenced was PBMCs. CDR3 sequence (DNA): TGTGCCAGCAGCCCAGGACATAACACAGATACGCAGTATTTT. It yields the protein CASSPGHNTDTQYF. The full variable domain, rest sourced from reference TRBV7-3 and TRBJ2-3, is GAGVSQTPSNKVTEKGKYVELRCDPISGHTALYWYRQSLGQGPEFLIYFQGTGAADDSGLPNDRFFAVRPEGSVSTLKIQRTERGDSAVYLCASSPGHNTDTQYFGPGTRLTVL.